The clone carrying this T cell receptor (beta chain) was picked up many times. The data originate from a study of T cells of healthy individuals. MiXCR was run by TCRdb on the 5' RACE reads, yielding one entry per CDR3 protein. The sample carries about 96,000 distinct CDR3 sequences, approximately 15% recorded once. V was trimmed by 1 base and J by 7 bases, leaving 10 bases between them. CDR3 length equals 14 residues. From germline, CDR1 is SNHLY and CDR2 FYNNEI. V usage is TRBV2 and J usage is TRBJ2-2; no definite D call. The origin of this receptor is a human donor in good health. CDR3 nucleotide sequence: TGTGCCAGCAGTGAAGTGCGGAGCGTCGGGGAGCTGTTTTTT. It is translated as CASSEVRSVGELFF.